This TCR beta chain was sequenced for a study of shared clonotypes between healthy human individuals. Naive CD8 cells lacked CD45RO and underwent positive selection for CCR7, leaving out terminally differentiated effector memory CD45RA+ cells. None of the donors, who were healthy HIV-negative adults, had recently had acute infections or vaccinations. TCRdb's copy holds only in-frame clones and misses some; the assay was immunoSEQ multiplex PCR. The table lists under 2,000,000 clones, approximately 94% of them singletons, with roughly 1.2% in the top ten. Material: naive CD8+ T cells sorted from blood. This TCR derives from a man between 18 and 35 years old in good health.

This chain's CDR3 is CASSQLAGGSTDTQYF. CDR3 in DNA: TGTGCCAGCAGCCAATTAGCGGGAGGAAGCACAGATACGCAGTATTTT. The chain recombines TRBV11-2 with TRBJ2-3, with 10 bases lining up with TRBD2. The CDR3 is made up of 16 amino acids. Germline values: CDR1 SGHAT, CDR2 FQNNGV. V was pared by 5 bases and J by 0 bases, with 5 bases of the junction left unmatched.